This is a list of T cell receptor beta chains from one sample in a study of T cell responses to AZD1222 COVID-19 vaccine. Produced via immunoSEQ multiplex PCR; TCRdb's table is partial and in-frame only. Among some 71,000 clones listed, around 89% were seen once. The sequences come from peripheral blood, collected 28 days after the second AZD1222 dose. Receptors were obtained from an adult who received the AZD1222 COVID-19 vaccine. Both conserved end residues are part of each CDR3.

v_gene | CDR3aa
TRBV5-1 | CASSLARGTAGPYEQYF
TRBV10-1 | CASLGMNTEAFF
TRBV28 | CASYWKLAGYNEQFF
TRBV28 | CATLPHLSGNTIYF
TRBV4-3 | CASSSQQGANEKLFF
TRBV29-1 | CSVRLRKAEAFF
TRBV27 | CASRPWTPRTLSNPPNSPLHF
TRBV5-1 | CASFYQPQHF
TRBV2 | CASSRLGTGYGYTF
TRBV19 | CASSSGQGAETQYF
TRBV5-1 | CASSLSGGLAGELFF
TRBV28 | CATSEQGLTYEQYF
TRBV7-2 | CASSQGTSGIGEQFF
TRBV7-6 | CASSLANNSPLHF
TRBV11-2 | CASSLARGSPGGWGYTF
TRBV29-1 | CSALGQGVYNEQFF
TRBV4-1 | CASSQDVGTYNEQFF
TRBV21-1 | CASSKVEAKAYEQYF
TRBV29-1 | CSVEGLAGYEQYF
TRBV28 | CASSLGPGAPPYYGYTF
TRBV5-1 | CASSVRETLYEQYF
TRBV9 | CASSVVPSGQETQYF
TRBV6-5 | CASKMGLVSGNTIYF
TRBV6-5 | CASSYSPDRGVEQYF
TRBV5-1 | CASSYTGGPTGELFF
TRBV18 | CASSPPATNTEAFF
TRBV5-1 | CASSLGRNQPQHF
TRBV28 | CASSWGVGFEAFF
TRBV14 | CASSQDRVGVKYF
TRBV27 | CASSLELKSSYEQYF
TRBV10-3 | CAISGRRGSDTEAFF
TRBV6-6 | CASRPGFRYEQYF
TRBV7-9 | CASSLSRAPFFFNSPLHF
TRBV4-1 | CASSQTDKAIYNEQFF
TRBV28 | CASSLDYNEQFF
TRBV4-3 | CASSQDRVGGIGELFF
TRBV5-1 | CASSLASGNTGELFF
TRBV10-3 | CATTSGPYNEQFF
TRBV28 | CASSLPRDRAATEAFF
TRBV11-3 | CASSANWGLAENTGELFF
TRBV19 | CASSTPQQRQPQHF
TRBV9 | CASSVTAGSSYEQYF
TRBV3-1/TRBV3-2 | CASSLLGIAGGLETQYF
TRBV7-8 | CASSPRTSGRVNTGELFF
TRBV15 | CATSIGQGNSPLHF
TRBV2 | CASREWWQPSYEQYF
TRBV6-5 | CASSYGASEAYEQYF
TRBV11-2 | CASTGDKAGAYEQYF
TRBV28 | CASARREGLGFRETQYF
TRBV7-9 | CASSLPPSTVRETQYF
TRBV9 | CASSVVGDGELFF
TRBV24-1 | CATSDSNVYGYTF
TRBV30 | CAWSPGTGGNEQFF
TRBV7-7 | CASSLRASPSYEQYF
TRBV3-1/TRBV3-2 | CASSRRNEQFF
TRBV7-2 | CASSLGGAGANVLTF
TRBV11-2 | CASSLDKPNEQYF